This T cell receptor (beta chain) was identified during a study of Graves' ophthalmopathy and Graves' hyperthyroidism. Details on this clonotype: What it binds is unknown.

The CDR3 is 16 residues long. Germline V gene lookup returns CDR1 LNHDA and CDR2 SQIVND (reference sequence). V was clipped by 8 bases and J by 0 bases, with 14 bases between them. The diagnosis combined clinical symptoms, thyroxine, TRAb, thyroid ultrasound and orbital computed tomography scans. Findings and limits, study-wide: Blood repertoires reportedly contained most expanded thyroid clonotypes above 0.001 frequency.

RNA served as the template for amplifying TCR beta CDR3 regions. Amplification began with first-round RT-PCR using HTBI primers, then second-round multiplex PCR was performed. Via MiXCR, TCRdb re-called the multiplex PCR reads, giving one row per CDR3 protein. The sample shows 400,000 or so distinct CDR3 sequences, roughly 15% of them seen only once. The chain recombines TRBV19 with TRBJ2-6, with D perhaps TRBD1 (5 bases). This clonotype was obtained from a woman between 18 and 30 years old with stable Graves' hyperthyroidism. The sample consisted of peripheral blood. For the CDR3, the DNA is TGTGCCAGTGCTCTCCCAGGGATCTCTGGGGCCAACGTCCTGACTTTC. Encoded protein: CASALPGISGANVLTF.